Below, one T cell receptor (beta chain) is given with its context. Its antigen is as yet unknown. This record comes from a study of immune cell composition in non-small cell lung cancer. For the study at large: Tumours were mainly lung adenocarcinoma or squamous cell carcinoma. Overall study results and limits: Tumour-associated clones >0.5% occurred in roughly 30% of adenocarcinomas, 75% of squamous. Top 10 clone scores and clonality were higher in squamous than adenocarcinoma.

This CDR3 is 14 amino acids long. The trim removed 5 bases at V and 4 bases at J, leaving 7 bases unmatched. Germline V lookup: CDR1 MNHEY, CDR2 SVGAGI. Sequenced by immunoSEQ multiplex PCR; TCRdb stores in-frame clones only, minus some. The sample contains roughly 2,900 clones, roughly 70% of which appear only once. The chain couples TRBV6-5 to TRBJ1-2; 7 bases map to TRBD1. The clonotype comes from a human donor with non-small cell lung cancer. The specimen was lung tumor tissue. CDR3 residues: CASSADRAPYGYTF. DNA of the CDR3: TGTGCCAGCAGTGCTGACAGGGCGCCCTATGGCTACACCTTC.